Detailed here is one TCR beta chain. Its antigen is not known. The source of the sample is a study of blood T cells in healthy people across ages. Study observations and caveats: A roughly linear fall in TCR beta diversity per million T cells was seen with increasing age.

V dropped 5 bases and J dropped 6 bases, with 18 bases sitting between them. This CDR3 is built from 15 residues. CDR1 and CDR2 (germline): MNHEY, SVGEGT. For the second PCR, which ran for about 7 to 12 cycles, a sample-barcoded 5' primer and a J-beta primer mix were used. MiXCR, applied by TCRdb to the 5' RACE reads, yields one record per CDR3 protein. The profile shows 1.5 million to 2 million distinct CDR3 sequences, roughly 52% of them singletons. This clonotype was sampled from a woman in her thirties or forties in good health. The chain uses TRBV6-2 or TRBV6-3 and TRBJ2-3; D ambiguous. Sequences were obtained from blood. CDR3 coding DNA: TGTGCCAGCAGTGGTCCGGGCGCCGGGTCGGATACGCAGTATTTT. It yields the protein CASSGPGAGSDTQYF.